Listed below are T cell receptor beta chains from one sample, sequenced in a study of beta chain features in type 1 diabetes. Using immunoSEQ multiplex PCR, the repertoire was profiled, and TCRdb retains in-frame clones only, with some absent. The profile shows about 22,000 clones, about 50% of them singletons. Sequencing was performed on stem cell memory CD4+ T cells from blood. The origin of the receptors is a man between 18 and 35 years old with type 1 diabetes. The conserved cysteine and the conserved F or W are not part of the CDR3 here.

TRBJ2-7 | TRBV13 | ASSSWTSGRQASYEQY
TRBJ1-3 | TRBV28 | ASIDFRSGNTIY
TRBJ1-1 | TRBV4-3 | ASSQTGDATEAF
TRBJ2-5 | TRBV20-1 | SGSRGETQY
TRBJ2-3 | TRBV11-3 | ASSSVDTQY
TRBJ2-1 | TRBV5-4 | ASSSMSSGRDIYEQF
TRBJ1-4 | TRBV6-6 | ASRRTGGELF
TRBJ2-7 | TRBV20-1 | SARADSEQY
TRBJ2-1 | TRBV30 | AWTGLAGNNEQF
TRBJ2-5 | TRBV30 | AWSLASVSN
TRBJ1-6 | TRBV2 | ASNSLSGAGAPLH
TRBJ1-1 | TRBV2 | ASTLGGGNTEAF
TRBJ2-1 | TRBV5-8 | ASNPAEGINNEQF
TRBJ2-6 | TRBV28 | ASSAPWSYRVGGQSGANVLT
TRBJ2-7 | TRBV29-1 | SARRDSYEQY
TRBJ1-2 | TRBV29-1 | SVGKQGRGYGYT
TRBJ1-1 | TRBV28 | ASSPGQGFTEAF
TRBJ2-3 | TRBV29-1 | SGRIDTQY
TRBJ1-1 | TRBV7-9 | ASSTSEAF
TRBJ2-3 | TRBV9 | ASSVLTGDDTQY
TRBJ2-5 | TRBV5-6 | ASSVDGHRETQY
TRBJ1-5 | TRBV7-2 | ASSLGSQQPQH
TRBJ2-2 | TRBV28 | ASSFGGLVENTGELF
TRBJ2-3 | TRBV5-1 | ASSSGQGVADTQY
TRBJ2-7 | TRBV7-9 | ASSSLSGRAVYEQY
TRBJ2-5 | TRBV10-3 | AISPSGQLIETQY
TRBJ2-7 | TRBV7-2 | ASSSPGLRSYEQY
TRBJ1-1 | TRBV5-1 | ASSPRTDNTEAF
TRBJ2-3 | TRBV9 | ASSGGGGSRSTDTQY
TRBJ2-7 | TRBV6-6 | ASSGQGYEQY
TRBJ1-1 | TRBV30 | AWSVPGQLNTEAF
TRBJ1-2 | TRBV6-5 | ASSRTGEAGYT
TRBJ1-1 | TRBV2 | ASSVQGNTEAF
TRBJ2-1 | TRBV7-2 | ASSRLSNEQF
TRBJ1-2 | TRBV5-1 | ASSPTGFYGYT
TRBJ1-1 | TRBV5-1 | ASSLSGETEAF
TRBJ2-1 | TRBV7-2 | ASSRRDRGTYNEQF
TRBJ2-2 | TRBV7-7 | ASSSQVSGELF
TRBJ2-6 | TRBV11-2 | ASSALQGRGSGANVLT
TRBJ2-7 | TRBV27 | ASSQTFSDRGSYEQY
TRBJ2-7 | TRBV10-1 | ASSPWTGSEQY
TRBJ1-4 | TRBV18 | ASSPGRNEKLF
TRBJ2-2 | TRBV2 | ASSLEGGGNTGELF
TRBJ2-7 | TRBV28 | ASSFPGPYEQY
TRBJ1-5 | TRBV25-1 | ASIRQGAGQPQH
TRBJ1-1 | TRBV7-9 | ASSLAPGGNTEAF
TRBJ1-1 | TRBV5-1 | ASSVDRAQNTEAF
TRBJ2-2 | TRBV10-1 | ASSDTGTGYTGELF